The rows below give T cell receptor beta chains drawn from one sample of a study of blood T cell repertoires in COVID-19. Sequenced by immunoSEQ multiplex PCR; TCRdb stores in-frame clones only, minus some. The sample lists fewer than 250,000 clones; around 83% were seen once. Material for sequencing was peripheral blood. The receptor source for this set is a man aged 40-55 years with acute or convalescent COVID-19. Each CDR3 is given with its conserved first and last residue. The order of the fields is clone size, V gene, J gene, D gene, CDR3 protein, CDR3 DNA. A D gene is named only where the DNA matches it firmly. Clone size appears in some rows only: once, few, many, or a class for an expanded clone.

size: -
V: TRBV27
J: TRBJ2-2
D: -
CDR3: CASSPSAGRRTGELFF
DNA: TGTGCCAGCAGCCCCTCCGCAGGGAGGAGGACCGGGGAGCTGTTTTTT

size: -
V: TRBV5-6
J: TRBJ1-2
D: -
CDR3: CASQQGPNTNYGYTF
DNA: TGTGCCAGCCAACAGGGCCCTAACACAAACTATGGCTACACCTTC

size: -
V: TRBV9
J: TRBJ1-6
D: TRBD1
CDR3: CASSFLWTGDSPLHF
DNA: TGTGCCAGCAGCTTCCTATGGACAGGGGACTCACCCCTCCACTTT

size: -
V: TRBV11-2
J: TRBJ2-5
D: -
CDR3: CASSFLKETQYF
DNA: TGTGCCAGCAGCTTTCTAAAAGAGACCCAGTACTTC

size: -
V: TRBV10-3
J: TRBJ2-1
D: TRBD2
CDR3: CAISESLAGGQTEQFF
DNA: TGTGCCATCAGTGAGTCGCTAGCGGGGGGGCAGACTGAGCAGTTCTTC

size: -
V: TRBV19
J: TRBJ1-1
D: -
CDR3: CASSMGLRTEAFF
DNA: TGTGCCAGTAGTATGGGCCTCCGCACTGAAGCTTTCTTT

size: -
V: TRBV5-4
J: TRBJ2-2
D: -
CDR3: CASRLDAGELFF
DNA: TGTGCCAGCAGGTTAGATGCCGGGGAGCTGTTTTTT

size: -
V: TRBV2
J: TRBJ1-2
D: -
CDR3: CASSEREGRDYGYTF
DNA: TGTGCCAGCAGTGAAAGGGAGGGAAGGGACTATGGCTACACCTTC

size: -
V: TRBV11-1
J: TRBJ2-3
D: TRBD1
CDR3: CASSLGQEDSVTQYF
DNA: TGTGCCAGCAGTTTGGGACAGGAAGATTCGGTTACGCAGTATTTT

size: -
V: TRBV3-1/TRBV3-2
J: TRBJ1-2
D: -
CDR3: CASSQEGAYGYTF
DNA: TGTGCCAGCAGCCAGGAAGGGGCGTATGGCTACACCTTC

size: once
V: TRBV27
J: TRBJ2-7
D: TRBD1
CDR3: CARETPGQIYEQYF
DNA: TGTGCCAGGGAAACGCCGGGACAGATCTACGAGCAGTACTTC

size: -
V: TRBV19
J: TRBJ2-5
D: TRBD1
CDR3: CASSISGQGGVETQYF
DNA: TGTGCCAGTAGTATCTCCGGACAGGGGGGCGTAGAGACCCAGTACTTC

size: few
V: TRBV3-1/TRBV3-2
J: TRBJ1-4
D: TRBD1
CDR3: CASSRTGGRGEKLFF
DNA: TGTGCCAGCAGCCGTACAGGGGGCAGAGGCGAAAAACTGTTTTTT

size: few
V: TRBV5-1
J: TRBJ1-3
D: TRBD1
CDR3: CASTPEGQGMENTIYF
DNA: TGCGCCAGCACCCCGGAAGGACAGGGGATGGAAAACACCATATATTTT

size: -
V: TRBV5-8
J: TRBJ1-2
D: -
CDR3: CASSLAWFSTGLNGYTF
DNA: TGTGCCAGCAGCTTGGCTTGGTTTTCAACAGGGCTGAATGGCTACACCTTC

size: -
V: TRBV10-3
J: TRBJ2-1
D: TRBD2
CDR3: CAISEPSGVRNEQFF
DNA: TGTGCCATCAGTGAGCCAAGCGGGGTGAGGAATGAGCAGTTCTTC

size: -
V: TRBV9
J: TRBJ2-1
D: -
CDR3: CASGGLDNEQFF
DNA: TGTGCCAGCGGGGGCCTTGACAATGAGCAGTTCTTC

size: once
V: TRBV6-5
J: TRBJ1-3
D: TRBD1
CDR3: CASRRDRGGGNTIYF
DNA: TGTGCCAGCAGAAGAGACAGGGGAGGTGGAAACACCATATATTTT

size: -
V: TRBV28
J: TRBJ2-7
D: -
CDR3: CASSLQRARDEQYF
DNA: TGTGCCAGCAGTTTACAGCGGGCCCGGGACGAGCAGTACTTC

size: -
V: TRBV9
J: TRBJ2-1
D: TRBD1
CDR3: CASSVASRGYSDEQFF
DNA: TGTGCCAGCAGCGTAGCTTCCAGGGGGTATTCGGATGAGCAGTTCTTC

size: -
V: TRBV3-1/TRBV3-2
J: TRBJ2-3
D: TRBD2
CDR3: CASSQGASGGANTQYF
DNA: TGTGCCAGCAGCCAAGGTGCCAGCGGGGGGGCTAATACGCAGTATTTT

size: -
V: TRBV6-5
J: TRBJ2-7
D: -
CDR3: CASSYSLSEQYF
DNA: TGTGCCAGCAGTTATTCCCTAAGCGAGCAGTACTTC

size: -
V: TRBV6-4
J: TRBJ1-5
D: -
CDR3: CASSPGGASNQPQHF
DNA: TGTGCCAGCAGTCCCGGGGGGGCAAGCAATCAGCCCCAGCATTTT

size: -
V: TRBV10-3
J: TRBJ2-3
D: TRBD2
CDR3: CAIRGLAGGLRADTQYF
DNA: TGTGCCATCAGAGGGCTAGCGGGCGGTTTACGCGCAGATACGCAGTATTTT

size: -
V: TRBV3-1/TRBV3-2
J: TRBJ2-7
D: -
CDR3: CASSQRGLEQYF
DNA: TGTGCCAGCAGCCAACGGGGTCTCGAGCAGTACTTC

size: -
V: TRBV4-1
J: TRBJ1-5
D: -
CDR3: CASSQDERGNQPQHF
DNA: TGCGCCAGCAGCCAAGATGAACGGGGGAATCAGCCCCAGCATTTT

size: -
V: TRBV28
J: TRBJ2-7
D: -
CDR3: CASSLTEGAPYEQYF
DNA: TGTGCCAGCAGTTTAACAGAGGGAGCCCCCTACGAGCAGTACTTC

size: -
V: TRBV25-1
J: TRBJ1-2
D: TRBD1
CDR3: CASSTHSTGVFYGYTF
DNA: TGTGCCAGCAGTACCCATTCGACAGGGGTCTTCTATGGCTACACCTTC

size: -
V: TRBV6-5
J: TRBJ1-5
D: -
CDR3: CASSPGLGIQPQHF
DNA: TGTGCCAGCAGCCCCGGACTGGGGATACAGCCCCAGCATTTT